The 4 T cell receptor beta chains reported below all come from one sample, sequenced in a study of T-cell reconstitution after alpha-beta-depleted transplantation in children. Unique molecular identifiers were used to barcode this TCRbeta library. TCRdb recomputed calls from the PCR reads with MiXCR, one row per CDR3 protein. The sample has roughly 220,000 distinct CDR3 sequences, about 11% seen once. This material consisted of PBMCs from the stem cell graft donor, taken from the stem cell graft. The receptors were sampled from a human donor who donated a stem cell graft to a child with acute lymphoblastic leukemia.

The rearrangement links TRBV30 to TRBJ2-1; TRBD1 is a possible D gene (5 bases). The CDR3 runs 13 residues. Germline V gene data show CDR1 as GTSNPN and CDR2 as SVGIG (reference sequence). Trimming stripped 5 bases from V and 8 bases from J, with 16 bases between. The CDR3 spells CAWEGAKRHEQFF. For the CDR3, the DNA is TGTGCCTGGGAAGGGGCGAAGCGCCATGAGCAGTTCTTC.

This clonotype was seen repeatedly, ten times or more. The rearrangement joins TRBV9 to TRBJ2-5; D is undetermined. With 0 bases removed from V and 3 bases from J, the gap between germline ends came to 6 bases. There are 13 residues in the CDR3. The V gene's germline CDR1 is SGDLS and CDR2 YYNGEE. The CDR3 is CASSVDTKETQYF. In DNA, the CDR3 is TGTGCCAGCAGCGTAGACACGAAAGAGACCCAGTACTTC.

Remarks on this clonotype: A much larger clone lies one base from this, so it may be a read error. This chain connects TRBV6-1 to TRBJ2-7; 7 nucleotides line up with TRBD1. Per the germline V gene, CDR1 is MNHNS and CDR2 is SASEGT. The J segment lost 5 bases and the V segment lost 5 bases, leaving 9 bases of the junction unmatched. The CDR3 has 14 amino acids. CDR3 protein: CASSRDSRSHEQYF. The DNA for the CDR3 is TGTGCCAGCAGTCGGGACAGCAGATCCCACGAGCAGTACTTC.

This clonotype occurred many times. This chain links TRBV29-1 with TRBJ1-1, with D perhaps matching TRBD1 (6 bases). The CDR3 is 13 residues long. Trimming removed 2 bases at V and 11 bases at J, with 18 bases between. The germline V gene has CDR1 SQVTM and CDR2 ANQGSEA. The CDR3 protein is CSVEKGGQISAFF. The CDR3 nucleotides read TGCAGCGTTGAAAAGGGGGGCCAAATTAGCGCTTTCTTT.